This T cell receptor (beta chain) was documented in a study of blood T cells in healthy people across ages. Study conclusions and caveats: The study could not conclusively compare naive and antigen-experienced cells, given its unsorted PBMCs. Whereas aged donors had fewer naive CD4+ cells, long-lived donors had more of them and higher diversity. Diversity of TCR beta per million T cells declined in a roughly linear way with age.

Sample donors were healthy Caucasian individuals that came from Russia, aged roughly 6 to 95. Details on this clonotype: The antigen is unknown.

CDR3 length: 14 amino acids. The germline gives CDR1 MDHEN, CDR2 SYDVKM. Trimming stripped 1 base from V and 6 bases from J, with 9 bases between. The authors ran a second PCR of roughly 6 to 12 cycles using a sample-barcoded 5' primer and a J-beta primer mix. In TCRdb, the 5' RACE reads were re-called with MiXCR into one record per CDR3 protein. The top ten clones hold about 30% of a sample with just over 800,000 distinct CDR3 sequences, approximately 67% of them seen once. This chain connects TRBV28 to TRBJ2-2; D uncertain. Sample: blood. The TCR was taken from a man aged 25 to 40 in good health. The CDR3, as DNA: TGTGCCAGCAGTTTATTAAGGGAATCCGGGGAGCTGTTTTTT. Protein: CASSLLRESGELFF.